This is a list of T cell receptor beta chains from one sample in a study of blood T cell repertoires in COVID-19. Some clones are missing from TCRdb's copy, which holds only in-frame ones; the method was immunoSEQ multiplex PCR. This table holds about 230,000 clones, over 70% found once. The material sequenced was peripheral blood. The receptors derive from a man aged 40-55 years with acute or convalescent COVID-19. Each CDR3 is given without its conserved first and last residue.

V	length	J	CDR3
TRBV11-2	12	TRBJ2-3	ASSADRGSDTQY
TRBV19	14	TRBJ2-7	ASSQQAGTGPLGQY
TRBV29-1	14	TRBJ1-2	SVDAVGGAVRYGYT
TRBV6-5	11	TRBJ1-5	ASRPGGGQPQH
TRBV6-2/TRBV6-3	11	TRBJ1-2	ASSYGQNYGYT
TRBV6-2/TRBV6-3	11	TRBJ2-1	ASSWVWGDEQF
TRBV5-1	13	TRBJ2-1	ASRAGLSSYNEQF
TRBV6-2/TRBV6-3	12	TRBJ1-2	ASSPQGSNYGYT
TRBV14	12	TRBJ2-2	ASSQAGGPRELF
TRBV27	13	TRBJ2-1	ASRPHRDINNEQF
TRBV30	11	TRBJ1-1	AWGRGGNTEAF
TRBV2	14	TRBJ2-2	ASSPSLAGNTGELF
TRBV27	10	TRBJ2-1	ASAPRGLGKF
TRBV4-1	13	TRBJ2-3	ASSIREGPTDTQY
TRBV5-1	12	TRBJ1-2	ASSLGDSQNGYT
TRBV4-2	12	TRBJ2-3	ASSQERWTDTQY
TRBV6-2/TRBV6-3	12	TRBJ2-1	ASSAGGSYNEQF
TRBV6-5	12	TRBJ2-7	ASTLVADSTEQY
TRBV6-5	12	TRBJ1-5	ASRETVSNQPQH
TRBV15	12	TRBJ2-1	ATSRGGQYNEQF
TRBV5-1	12	TRBJ2-5	ASSRGQGDETQY
TRBV11-2	10	TRBJ2-1	ASSLVGREQF
TRBV19	13	TRBJ2-2	ASSADRGSAGELF
TRBV25-1	13	TRBJ2-7	ASSAPGQGLGEQY
TRBV9	13	TRBJ1-4	ASSPQTGGNEKLF
TRBV6-1	13	TRBJ2-3	ASSETIAGADTQY
TRBV2	12	TRBJ1-6	ASRYTEGNSPLH
TRBV12-3/TRBV12-4	11	TRBJ2-1	ASSLDRNNEQF
TRBV11-2	13	TRBJ2-5	ASSYHLTNQETQY
TRBV19	15	TRBJ1-4	ASSTTRDRGWNEKLF
TRBV9	14	TRBJ1-2	ASSVASGGSYPGYT
TRBV5-1	13	TRBJ1-1	ASSLNDRGAGAAF